This entry lists 28 T cell receptor beta chains sequenced from one sample in a study of regulatory T cells in long-lasting Graves disease. CDR3-region Arm-PCR and iRepertoire HTBI primers produced the TCR beta libraries. TCRdb ran MiXCR on the multiplex PCR reads and lists one entry per CDR3 protein. The sample includes 650,000 to 700,000 distinct CDR3 sequences, 25% to 30% of them seen just once. Sample time point: persistent/refractory GD, antithyroid drugs over 5 years with positive TRAb. Researchers made the TCR library from RNA that was extracted from PBMCs. Sequences were derived from peripheral blood mononuclear cells (PBMCs), sampled when the disease was refractory, from a patient treated with antithyroid drugs. The receptors stem from a female donor with Graves disease.

Only a few counts were recorded for this clonotype. V is TRBV6-1 and J is TRBJ2-2; 11 nucleotides match TRBD2. The CDR3 has 17 residues. The V segment lost 6 bases and the J segment 2 bases; nucleotides outside the gene matches: 8. Germline V CDR1 and CDR2: MNHNS, SASEGT. CDR3 coding DNA: TGTGCCAGCAGGCGACTAGCGGGGAACCTTAACACCGGGGAGCTGTTTTTT. The encoded protein is CASRRLAGNLNTGELFF.

The chain uses TRBV20-1 and TRBJ1-1; D unclear. From germline, CDR1 is DFQATT and CDR2 SNEGSKA (reference sequence). This CDR3 spans 13 amino acids. V lost 0 bases, J lost 7 bases, and 12 bases lay in between. CDR3 region: CSARDIEGNEAFF. The CDR3 DNA follows: TGCAGTGCTAGAGATATTGAGGGTAATGAAGCTTTCTTT.

This clonotype was observed at least ten times. The chain recombines TRBV28 with TRBJ1-2; TRBD1 might be the D (5 bases). CDR1 is MDHEN and CDR2 is SYDVKM in the germline V gene. Trimming removed 3 bases from V and 4 bases from J, with 12 bases in between. The CDR3 extends over 14 amino acids. CDR3 residues: CASSFLEGSYGYTF. The CDR3 DNA reads TGTGCCAGCAGTTTCTTGGAGGGGTCCTATGGCTACACCTTC.

V gene TRBV20-1 combines with J gene TRBJ1-1; D is perhaps TRBD1 (6 bases). The CDR3 sequence is 13 residues long. Deletions cut 1 base from V and 6 bases from J, with 12 bases between. Germline CDR1 is DFQATT and CDR2 is SNEGSKA (reference sequence). DNA of the CDR3: TGCAGTGCTAGAGGGGGGGCAGTACCTGAAGCTTTCTTT. This sequence encodes CSARGGAVPEAFF.

This clonotype was recorded a few times. The chain recombines TRBV7-6 with TRBJ1-1; D is ambiguous. V was clipped by 5 bases and J by 3 bases, with 19 bases between them. The CDR3 runs to 16 residues. In germline, CDR1 is SGHVS, CDR2 FNYEAQ. This CDR3 reads CASSPRVGGGYTEAFF. CDR3 nucleotide sequence: TGTGCCAGCAGCCCCAGAGTAGGAGGAGGGTACACTGAAGCTTTCTTT.

This clonotype was recorded at least ten times. Here the CDR3 DNA reads TGTGCCAGCAGTGCAACTAGCGCGCACTCCTACGAGCAGTACTTC. Protein: CASSATSAHSYEQYF. The chain is built from TRBV2 and TRBJ2-7; 7 positions agree with TRBD2. Germline CDR1 and CDR2: SNHLY and FYNNEI. The CDR3 has 15 residues. Trimming cost V 4 bases and J 0 bases; bases outside gene matches: 6.

The genes are TRBV11-2 and TRBJ1-5; TRBD1 agrees at 8 bases. Trimming cost V 5 bases and J 6 bases; bases outside gene matches: 6. This CDR3 spans 14 amino acids. The germline CDR1 and CDR2 sequences are SGHAT and FQNNGV. The CDR3 reads CASSHGTGAQPQHF. The DNA of the CDR3 is TGTGCCAGCAGCCATGGGACAGGAGCTCAGCCCCAGCATTTT.

V usage is TRBV5-6 and J usage is TRBJ1-1; D gene uncertain. CDR1 is SGHDT and CDR2 is YYEEEE in the germline V gene. V gave up 1 base and J gave up 11 bases, with 12 bases separating them. CDR3 length: 12 residues. The CDR3 is CASSLLRSGAFF. The CDR3 DNA reads TGTGCCAGCAGCTTGCTCAGAAGCGGGGCTTTCTTT.

This clonotype was observed a handful of times. V and J are TRBV28 and TRBJ2-2; 7 bases are a match to TRBD1. Germline V lookup: CDR1 MDHEN, CDR2 SYDVKM. Trimming at V came to 4 bases and at J to 0 bases, leaving 8 bases not matched to a gene. The CDR3 consists of 17 residues. CDR3 amino acids: CASSSVEDRPNTGELFF. In DNA, the CDR3 is TGTGCCAGCAGTTCGGTGGAGGACAGGCCGAACACCGGGGAGCTGTTTTTT.

This clonotype has at least ten counts. The chain has TRBV12-3 or TRBV12-4 and TRBJ2-5, with a possible D match to TRBD2 (5 bases). Trimming removed 3 bases from V and 2 bases from J, with 7 bases in between. This CDR3 region has 13 residues. CDR3 in DNA: TGTGCCAGCAGTTTTAGCGATCAAGAGACCCAGTACTTC. It translates to CASSFSDQETQYF.

This clonotype was observed a handful of times. The V call is TRBV19, the J call TRBJ1-4; D remains ambiguous. The germline V gene has CDR1 LNHDA and CDR2 SQIVND (reference sequence). This CDR3 spans 14 amino acids. The V and J ends lost 3 bases and 0 bases respectively, with 5 bases between them. For the CDR3, the DNA is TGTGCCAGTAGTATCCGGGCAACTAATGAAAAACTGTTTTTT. Protein: CASSIRATNEKLFF.

This clonotype has just a few counts. The chain has TRBV5-4 and TRBJ2-2; no clear D. The CDR3 is 13 residues long. V dropped 2 bases and J dropped 5 bases, with 7 bases sitting between them. Germline V gene lookup returns CDR1 SGHNT and CDR2 YYREEE (reference sequence). CDR3 sequence reads: CASSFTRTGELFF. In nucleotides, the CDR3 is TGTGCCAGCAGCTTTACGAGGACCGGGGAGCTGTTTTTT.

This clonotype came up a few times. The rearrangement uses TRBV6-5 and TRBJ2-7; 8 positions agree with TRBD1. Germline CDR1 is MNHEY and CDR2 is SVGAGI. The V and J ends lost 4 bases and 7 bases, in that order; junction bases with no gene match: 9. The CDR3 totals 14 residues. The CDR3 loop is CASSSGQAFLEQYF. The DNA for the CDR3 is TGTGCCAGCAGTTCGGGACAGGCCTTTTTAGAGCAGTACTTC.

At least ten counts were recorded for this clonotype. One end of the junction fails to match germline, which may point to a read error. The rearrangement links TRBV20-1 to TRBJ1-1; D remains ambiguous. Germline V CDR1 and CDR2: DFQATT, SNEGSKA (reference sequence). This CDR3 is built from 10 residues. CDR3 sequence (DNA): TGCAGTGCTTGGAACGCTGAAGCTTTCTTT. This gives the protein CSAWNAEAFF.

The V gene is TRBV7-2, the J gene TRBJ2-2; tentatively, D is TRBD1 or TRBD2 (5 bases each). V was pared by 5 bases and J by 4 bases, with 17 bases between. The CDR3 has 16 amino acids. Germline CDR1 and CDR2: SGHTA and FQGNSA. The CDR3 reads CASSPGETVSTGELFF. The CDR3 DNA is TGTGCCAGCAGCCCCGGGGAGACAGTAAGCACCGGGGAGCTGTTTTTT.

This clonotype showed up just a few times. CDR3 DNA sequence: TGCGCCAGCAGCCAATACTCCACCGGGACAGCTTACGAGCAGTACTTC. This encodes CASSQYSTGTAYEQYF. The chain has TRBV4-1 and TRBJ2-7, with TRBD1 matching 7 bases. This CDR3 contains 16 residues. Germline values: CDR1 MGHRA, CDR2 YSYEKL. Trimming took 2 bases from V and 4 from J; bases not matched to a gene: 11.

The gene calls are TRBV19 and TRBJ1-1; 9 nucleotides agree with TRBD1. J lost 4 bases, V lost 10 bases, and 7 bases had no gene match. The CDR3 contains 13 residues. Germline CDR1 reads LNHDA; CDR2 reads SQIVND (reference sequence). Here the CDR3 DNA reads TGTGCCACCAAACAGGGGGCATTCACTGAAGCTTTCTTT. It specifies CATKQGAFTEAFF.

This clonotype was observed a handful of times. This rearrangement joins TRBV7-2 to TRBJ1-2; tentatively, D is TRBD1 (5 bases). CDR3 length equals 14 residues. Germline V CDR1 and CDR2: SGHTA, FQGNSA. With 2 bases removed from V and 4 bases from J, the gap between germline ends came to 11 bases. CDR3: CASSLQGSSYGYTF. CDR3 DNA sequence: TGTGCCAGCAGCTTACAGGGCAGCAGCTATGGCTACACCTTC. Full variable domain (outside the CDR3, taken from reference TRBV7-2 and TRBJ1-2): GAGVSQSPSNKVTEKGKDVELRCDPISGHTALYWYRQSLGQGLEFLIYFQGNSAPDKSGLPSDRFSAERTGGSVSTLTIQRTQQEDSAVYLCASSLQGSSYGYTFGSGTRLTVV.

The rearrangement joins TRBV11-1 to TRBJ2-1; TRBD2 matches 8 bases. CDR3 length: 16 amino acids. The trim removed 5 bases at V and 6 bases at J, leaving 12 bases unmatched. Germline loops: CDR1 SGHAT, CDR2 FQDESV (reference sequence). DNA of the CDR3: TGTGCCAGCAGCCTCCCCGGGACTAGTGAGGGCAATGAGCAGTTCTTC. Translated: CASSLPGTSEGNEQFF. The full variable domain, in which reference TRBV11-1 and TRBJ2-1 provide the parts outside the CDR3, is EAEVAQSPRYKITEKSQAVAFWCDPISGHATLYWYRQILGQGPELLVQFQDESVVDDSQLPKDRFSAERLKGVDSTLKIQPAELGDSAMYLCASSLPGTSEGNEQFFGPGTRLTVL.

This chain connects TRBV6-2 or TRBV6-3 to TRBJ2-1; D is perhaps TRBD1 or TRBD2 (5 bases each). Per the germline V gene, CDR1 is MNHEY and CDR2 is SVGEGT. Trimming left V 2 bases short and J 9 bases short, with 20 bases between. The CDR3 extends over 16 amino acids. CDR3 bases: TGTGCCAGCAGTTACGGGGGTCTAGCACGTACTAGTGAGCAGTTCTTC. It codes for CASSYGGLARTSEQFF.

The rearrangement links TRBV20-1 to TRBJ2-5, with D unresolved. Germline CDR1 and CDR2: DFQATT and SNEGSKA (reference sequence). The CDR3 has 14 residues. V was trimmed by 0 bases and J by 5 bases, leaving 13 bases between them. In DNA form, the CDR3 reads TGCAGTGCTAGAGACATTAAGAGCTGGGAGACCCAGTACTTC. Translating gives CSARDIKSWETQYF.

This rearrangement joins TRBV5-1 to TRBJ2-7; 12 bases align to TRBD2. The length of the CDR3 is 17 residues. The V segment lost 2 bases and the J segment 7 bases; nucleotides outside the gene matches: 13. Looked up from germline, CDR1 is SGHRS and CDR2 is YFSETQ. The CDR3 reads CASSLTQLAGGPREQYF. CDR3 sequence (DNA): TGCGCCAGCAGCTTAACGCAGCTAGCGGGAGGGCCGAGGGAGCAGTACTTC.

In this sample, this clonotype turned up many times. The V and J genes are TRBV12-3 or TRBV12-4 and TRBJ2-7; 8 bases map to TRBD2. After removal of 6 bases from V and 0 bases from J, the junction contained 1 base not matched to a gene. The CDR3 has 13 residues. In DNA form, the CDR3 reads TGTGCCAGCAGGGGGACTAGCTCCTACGAGCAGTACTTC. This encodes CASRGTSSYEQYF.

This clonotype has a handful of counts. V is TRBV6-1 and J is TRBJ1-2; 10 bases line up with TRBD1. CDR3 length equals 13 residues. Germline V CDR1 and CDR2: MNHNS, SASEGT. The J segment lost 12 bases and the V segment lost 5 bases, leaving 9 bases of the junction unmatched. The CDR3: CASSTGTGEDDTF. CDR3 nucleotides: TGTGCCAGCAGTACGGGGACAGGGGAAGACGACACCTTC.

CDR3 sequence: CASSTDGGDINTEAFF. CDR3 in DNA: TGTGCCAGCAGCACCGATGGGGGGGATATCAACACTGAAGCTTTCTTT. The V and J genes are TRBV7-9 and TRBJ1-1, with TRBD1 as a possible D gene (5 bases). This CDR3 is built from 16 residues. V lost 5 bases and J 2 bases, leaving 18 bases between the germline ends. Germline V gene sequence: CDR1 SEHNR, CDR2 FQNEAQ (reference sequence).

This clonotype was picked up a small number of times. The chain employs TRBV6-1 and TRBJ2-2; TRBD1 aligns across 9 bases. The CDR3 has 12 amino acids. Germline values: CDR1 MNHNS, CDR2 SASEGT. J was trimmed by 13 bases and V by 6 bases; bases with no gene match: 6. The chain's CDR3 is CASRTGTGSLFF. CDR3 sequence (DNA): TGTGCCAGCAGAACCGGGACAGGGTCGCTGTTTTTT.

V and J are TRBV27 and TRBJ1-6, with a tentative D call TRBD1 (5 bases). The CDR3 extends over 16 amino acids. The ends were cut back, 0 bases at V and 4 bases at J, with 10 bases in the middle. The germline CDR1 and CDR2 sequences are MNHEY and SMNVEV (reference sequence). CDR3 coding DNA: TGTGCCAGCAGTTTATCGATGGGGGATTATAATTCACCCCTCCACTTT. Its protein product is CASSLSMGDYNSPLHF.

The V gene is TRBV7-9, the J gene TRBJ1-6; the D is unclear. Germline CDR1 reads SEHNR; CDR2 reads FQNEAQ (reference sequence). V was clipped by 8 bases and J by 5 bases, with 10 bases between them. This CDR3 region has 13 residues. CDR3 nucleotide sequence: TGTGCCAGCCAACAGTCAAATAATTCACCCCTCCACTTT. This codes for CASQQSNNSPLHF. Using reference TRBV7-9 and TRBJ1-6 for the parts outside the CDR3, the full variable domain is DTGVSQNPRHKITKRGQNVTFRCDPISEHNRLYWYRQTLGQGPEFLTYFQNEAQLEKSRLLSDRFSAERPKGSFSTLEIQRTEQGDSAMYLCASQQSNNSPLHFGNGTRLTVT.